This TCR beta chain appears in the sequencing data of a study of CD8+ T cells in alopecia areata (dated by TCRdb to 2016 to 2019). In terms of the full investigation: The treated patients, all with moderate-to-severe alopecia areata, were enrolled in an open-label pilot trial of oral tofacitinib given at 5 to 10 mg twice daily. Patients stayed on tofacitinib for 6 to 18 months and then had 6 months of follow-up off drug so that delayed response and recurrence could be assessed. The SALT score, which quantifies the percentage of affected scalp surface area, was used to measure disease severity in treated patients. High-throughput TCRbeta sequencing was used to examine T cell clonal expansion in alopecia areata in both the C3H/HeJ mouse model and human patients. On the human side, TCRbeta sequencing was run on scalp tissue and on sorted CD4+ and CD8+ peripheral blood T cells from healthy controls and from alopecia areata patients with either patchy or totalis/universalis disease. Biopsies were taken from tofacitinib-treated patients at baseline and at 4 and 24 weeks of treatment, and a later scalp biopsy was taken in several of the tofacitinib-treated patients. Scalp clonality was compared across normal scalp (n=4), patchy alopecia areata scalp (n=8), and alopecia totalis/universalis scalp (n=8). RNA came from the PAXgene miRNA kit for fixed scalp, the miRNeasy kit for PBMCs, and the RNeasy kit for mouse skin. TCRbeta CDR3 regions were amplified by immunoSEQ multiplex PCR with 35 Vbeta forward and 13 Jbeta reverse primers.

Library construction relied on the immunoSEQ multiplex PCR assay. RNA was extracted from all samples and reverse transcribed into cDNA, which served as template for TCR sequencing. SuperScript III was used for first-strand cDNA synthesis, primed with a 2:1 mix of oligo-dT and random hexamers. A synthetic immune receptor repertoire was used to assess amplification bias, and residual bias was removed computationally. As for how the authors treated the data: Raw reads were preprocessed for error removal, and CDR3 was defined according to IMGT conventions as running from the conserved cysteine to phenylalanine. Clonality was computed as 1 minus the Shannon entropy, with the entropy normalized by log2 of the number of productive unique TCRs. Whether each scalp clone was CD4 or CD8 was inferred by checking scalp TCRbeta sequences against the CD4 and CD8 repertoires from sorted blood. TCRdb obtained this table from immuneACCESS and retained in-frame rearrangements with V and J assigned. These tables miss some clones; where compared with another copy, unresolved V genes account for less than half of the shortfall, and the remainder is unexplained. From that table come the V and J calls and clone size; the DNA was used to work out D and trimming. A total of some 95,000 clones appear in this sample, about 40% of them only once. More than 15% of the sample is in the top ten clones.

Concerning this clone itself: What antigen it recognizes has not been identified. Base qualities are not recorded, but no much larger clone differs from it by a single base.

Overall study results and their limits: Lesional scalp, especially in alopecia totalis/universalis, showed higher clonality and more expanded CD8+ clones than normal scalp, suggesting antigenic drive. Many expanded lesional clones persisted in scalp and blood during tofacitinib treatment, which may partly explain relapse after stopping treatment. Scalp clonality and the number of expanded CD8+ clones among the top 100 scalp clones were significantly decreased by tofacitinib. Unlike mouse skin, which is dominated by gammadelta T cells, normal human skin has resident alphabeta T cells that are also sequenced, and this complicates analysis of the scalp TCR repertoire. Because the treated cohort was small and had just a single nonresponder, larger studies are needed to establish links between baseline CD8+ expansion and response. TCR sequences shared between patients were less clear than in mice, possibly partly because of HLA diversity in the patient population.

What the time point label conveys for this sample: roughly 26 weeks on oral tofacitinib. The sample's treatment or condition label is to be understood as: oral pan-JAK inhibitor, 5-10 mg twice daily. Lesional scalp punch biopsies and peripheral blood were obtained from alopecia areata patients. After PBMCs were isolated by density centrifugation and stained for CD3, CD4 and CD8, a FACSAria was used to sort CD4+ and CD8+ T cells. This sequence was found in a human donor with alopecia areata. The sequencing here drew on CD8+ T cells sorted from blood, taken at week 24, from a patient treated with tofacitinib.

Here the CDR3 is given as CASSTLTKGRTGELFF. The DNA sequence is as follows: TGTGCCAGCAGTACCCTAACGAAGGGGAGGACCGGGGAGCTGTTTTTT. The chain was built from TRBV27 and TRBJ2-2; a tentative D call is TRBD2 (6 bases match). The trim is 5 bases for V and 5 bases for J, with a gap of 18 bases between the germline ends. The cysteine opens and the phenylalanine closes a CDR3 of 16 amino acids. CDR3 DNA only is kept here, 48 bases in frame from base 1. Sequences MNHEY (CDR1) and SMNVEV (CDR2) are obtained from the germline V gene (reference sequence).